What follows describes a single T cell receptor beta chain. This record belongs to a study of blood T cell repertoires in COVID-19. Looking at the study overall: PBMCs, B-cell-depleted T cells, or T cells were the source of the cDNA or gDNA that made up the material.

As handled by the study authors: Estimation of nucleated cell counts was performed using reference gene primer amplification. Clones were read by immunoSEQ multiplex PCR, and TCRdb kept only the in-frame ones, dropping some. The DNA gave D and trimming, while V, J and clone size come from that table. Of a few hundred thousand clones listed, roughly nine tenths are singletons. Enrollment of patients from Seattle took place during active infection, with longitudinal follow-up. Germline V gives CDR1 SGHAT, CDR2 FQNNGV. V was pared by 6 bases and J by 7 bases, with 5 bases of the junction left unmatched. CDR3 length: 14 residues.

The receptor was isolated from a woman between 55 and 75 years old with COVID-19, enrolled during active disease. The chain uses TRBV11-2 and TRBJ1-6; the match to TRBD1 covers 8 bases. Sequencing input: peripheral blood. In nucleotides, the CDR3 is TGTGCCAGCAGGCTAGACAGGGGAAATTCACCCCTCCACTTT. This codes for CASRLDRGNSPLHF.